The rows below give T cell receptor beta chains drawn from one sample of a study of shared clonotypes between healthy human individuals. TCRdb keeps only in-frame clones here, not all; method: immunoSEQ multiplex PCR. Here the sample spans about 490,000 clones, 79% being singletons. The sequenced sample consisted of PBMCs. The receptors come from a woman in her 40s in good health. Some clones in this sample may be carry-over from other donors' samples. The conserved cysteine and the conserved F or W are not part of the CDR3 here.

TRBV28 ASSLGGKLNYGYT
TRBV11-2 ASSLLSGRASHEQF
TRBV30 AWRDYNTGELF
TRBV10-3 AISESPDSYGYT
TRBV6-4 ASSPGEGTYNEQF
TRBV7-6 ASSSTLGLAGAYEQY
TRBV13 ASSLTVDHEQY
TRBV2 ASSEGLINQPQH
TRBV5-1 ASSTRTDPGVYT
TRBV19 ASKLSGPQPQH
TRBV6-5 ASSYGGSQF
TRBV7-9 ASSLDGTIEQY
TRBV10-3 AIRDPGGYEQY
TRBV4-1 ASSQVLSNTGELF
TRBV5-1 ASSLASGRNTGELF
TRBV7-2 ASSRTSGRETQY